These 26 T cell receptor beta chains were all obtained from the same sample, sequenced in a study of T cells after posttransplantation cyclophosphamide. Libraries were prepared by immunoSEQ multiplex PCR; TCRdb keeps only in-frame clonotypes and omits some of them. The profile shows about 6,900 clones, 95% to 98% of them singletons. Sequencing was done on a sample of naive CD8+ T cells sorted from PBMCs. The receptors originated from a woman aged 30 to 39 in good health and a related stem cell transplant donor.

Comments on this clone: An end of the junction differs from the germline gene, which may be a read error. J is TRBJ2-7 and V is TRBV27; perhaps TRBD1 as D (6 bases). The CDR3 length is 16 residues. Germline CDR1 is MNHEY and CDR2 is SMNVEV (reference sequence). CDR3 bases: TGTGCCAGCAGTCAGTTTGCCGGGACAAGGTCCTCCGAGCAGTACTTC. As protein: CASSQFAGTRSSEQYF.

The chain recombines TRBV4-3 with TRBJ2-7; the D is unclear. This CDR3 comprises 14 residues. Germline loops: CDR1 LGHNA, CDR2 YSLEER. Trimming removed 4 bases at V and 6 bases at J, with 16 bases between. This CDR3 is CASSPDSTGGEQYF. The CDR3 region has the DNA TGCGCCAGCAGCCCCGATTCCACTGGCGGCGAGCAGTACTTC.

The CDR3 bases are TGTGCCAGCAGAGGGGGTGGGAACACTGAAGCTTTCTTT. It specifies CASRGGGNTEAFF. This chain links TRBV27 with TRBJ1-1; TRBD1 is a possible D gene (6 bases). Germline CDR1 MNHEY, CDR2 SMNVEV (reference sequence). Trimming shortened V by 6 bases and J by 1 base, and 9 bases separated the two germline ends. The CDR3 spans 13 residues.

The chain recombines TRBV6-5 with TRBJ1-1; tentative D call: TRBD1 (6 bases). Germline lookup yields CDR1 MNHEY and CDR2 SVGAGI. CDR3 length: 15 residues. V was cut by 2 bases and J by 0 bases, with 10 bases left in between. The CDR3 loop reads CASSYEQGLNTEAFF. The CDR3 DNA reads TGTGCCAGCAGTTACGAACAGGGACTGAACACTGAAGCTTTCTTT.

V gene TRBV29-1 combines with J gene TRBJ2-7; D unclear. CDR3 length equals 12 residues. The germline V gene encodes CDR1 SQVTM and CDR2 ANQGSEA. V was cut by 3 bases and J by 5 bases, with 11 bases left in between. The CDR3 region is CSVEDNSHEQYF. The CDR3, as DNA: TGCAGCGTTGAGGATAACAGTCACGAGCAGTACTTC.

The genes are TRBV29-1 and TRBJ1-1; TRBD1 matches at 7 bases. The CDR3 contains 15 residues. V gave up 5 bases and J gave up 4 bases; unmatched junction bases: 13. The germline gives CDR1 SQVTM, CDR2 ANQGSEA. The CDR3, as DNA: TGCAGCGTTTCCCCAGCCGACAGGGCCGGCACTGAAGCTTTCTTT. Translation: CSVSPADRAGTEAFF.

The sample holds one count of this clone. The rearrangement joins TRBV5-1 to TRBJ1-6, with 8 bases aligning to TRBD1. This CDR3 has 16 amino acids. J was trimmed by 6 bases and V by 0 bases; bases with no gene match: 5. Germline assignment: CDR1 SGHRS and CDR2 YFSETQ. CDR3 residues: CASSLGPGQGNSPLHF. The CDR3 nucleotides read TGCGCCAGCAGCTTGGGGCCCGGACAGGGTAATTCACCCCTCCACTTT.

The rearrangement links TRBV13 to TRBJ1-5, with D perhaps TRBD1 (5 bases). CDR3 length: 13 residues. V was pared by 0 bases and J by 7 bases, with 7 bases between. Germline values: CDR1 PRHDT, CDR2 FYEKMQ (reference sequence). CDR3 protein: CASSLGRGQPQHF. CDR3 nucleotides: TGTGCCAGCAGCTTAGGTCGGGGGCAGCCCCAGCATTTT. The full variable domain, with the rest looked up from reference TRBV13 and TRBJ1-5, is AAGVIQSPRHLIKEKRETATLKCYPIPRHDTVYWYQQGPGQDPQFLISFYEKMQSDKGSIPDRFSAQQFSDYHSELNMSSLELGDSALYFCASSLGRGQPQHFGDGTRLSIL.

The chain is built from TRBV7-2 and TRBJ2-2; 10 nucleotides agree with TRBD2. Germline V gene data show CDR1 as SGHTA and CDR2 as FQGNSA. The CDR3 sequence is 15 residues long. The junction had 4 bases not matched to a gene; V was cut back by 4 bases and J by 5 bases. The CDR3 region is CASSSLAGITGELFF. In DNA, the CDR3 is TGTGCCAGCAGCTCACTAGCGGGGATAACCGGGGAGCTGTTTTTT.

This chain connects TRBV7-2 to TRBJ1-2; the D gene is possibly TRBD1 (6 bases). Germline values: CDR1 SGHTA, CDR2 FQGNSA. The ends were cut back, 4 bases at V and 6 bases at J, with 18 bases in the middle. This CDR3 region has 15 residues. CDR3 sequence (DNA): TGTGCCAGCAGCTCGCTGGACAGTGGCTGGGATGGCTACACCTTC. This translates into CASSSLDSGWDGYTF.

The gene calls are TRBV10-3 and TRBJ2-3; D may be TRBD1 (6 bases). Germline V gene data show CDR1 as ENHRY and CDR2 as SYGVKD. The CDR3 runs 17 residues. V shed 0 bases and J shed 0 bases, with 13 bases lying between them. This CDR3 reads CAISESKGTGSTDTQYF. The CDR3 DNA follows: TGTGCCATCAGTGAGTCGAAGGGTACAGGGAGCACAGATACGCAGTATTTT.

The chain carries TRBV27 and TRBJ2-3, with a weak D call TRBD1 (5 bases). This CDR3 contains 15 residues. Per germline, CDR1 MNHEY and CDR2 SMNVEV (reference sequence). Trimming cost V 2 bases and J 1 base, with 10 bases left between them. The CDR3 region has the DNA TGTGCCAGCAGTTTAAGGGGCTGGGGCACAGATACGCAGTATTTT. As protein: CASSLRGWGTDTQYF.

The chain is built from TRBV9 and TRBJ1-2, with TRBD1 matching over 7 bases. The V gene's germline CDR1 is SGDLS and CDR2 YYNGEE. With 4 bases clipped from V and 5 bases from J, the junction kept 8 bases outside the gene matches. The CDR3 has 14 residues. CDR3: CASSPRGLTYGYTF. The CDR3 nucleotides read TGTGCCAGCAGCCCTAGGGGGCTGACTTATGGCTACACCTTC.

J is TRBJ2-5 and V is TRBV9; 7 nucleotides agree with TRBD2. The CDR3 contains 20 residues. J was trimmed by 0 bases and V by 3 bases; bases with no gene match: 20. The germline gives CDR1 SGDLS, CDR2 YYNGEE. CDR3 DNA: TGTGCCAGCAGCGCGAGAAAAGCGGGGCGCACCGCACCCCACCAAGAGACCCAGTACTTC. Translated, it gives CASSARKAGRTAPHQETQYF.

CDR3 region: CASSPIGLGGYTF. Here the CDR3 DNA reads TGCGCCAGCAGTCCTATCGGACTGGGCGGCTACACCTTC. The chain employs TRBV4-1 and TRBJ1-2; D is uncertain. CDR3 length: 13 amino acids. Germline CDR1 is MGHRA and CDR2 is YSYEKL. Between the trimmed V and J ends, which lost 6 bases and 8 bases, there was a span of 16 bases.

Note on this clone: The same CDR3 can be traced to other DNA sequences in this sample. V usage is TRBV4-3 and J usage is TRBJ2-5; 8 bases agree with TRBD1. This CDR3 contains 15 residues. Per germline, CDR1 LGHNA and CDR2 YSLEER. The V and J ends lost 0 bases and 2 bases, in that order; junction bases with no gene match: 2. The CDR3 reads CASSQDRQGQETQYF. CDR3 coding DNA: TGCGCCAGCAGCCAAGACCGACAGGGGCAAGAGACCCAGTACTTC.

V usage is TRBV19 and J usage is TRBJ1-5, with a possible D match to TRBD1 (5 bases). Deletions cut 1 base from V and 1 base from J, with 5 bases between. The germline V gene encodes CDR1 LNHDA and CDR2 SQIVND (reference sequence). The CDR3 length is 14 residues. The DNA of the CDR3 is TGTGCCAGTAGTATAGCAGGGAGCAATCAGCCCCAGCATTTT. Translating it yields CASSIAGSNQPQHF.

The chain employs TRBV5-4 and TRBJ1-1; tentatively, D is TRBD1 (5 bases). This CDR3 spans 13 amino acids. Trimming removed 2 bases at V and 5 bases at J, with 10 bases between. CDR1 is SGHNT and CDR2 is YYREEE in the germline V gene (reference sequence). The CDR3 is CASSFGGYTEAFF. Here the CDR3 DNA reads TGTGCCAGCAGCTTTGGGGGGTATACTGAAGCTTTCTTT.

The chain recombines TRBV7-9 with TRBJ2-7, with a possible D match to TRBD1 (6 bases). V was pared by 4 bases and J by 0 bases, with 10 bases between. Germline lookup yields CDR1 SEHNR and CDR2 FQNEAQ (reference sequence). CDR3 size: 14 residues. The CDR3 DNA reads TGTGCCAGCAGCTCGGGACAAAGCTCCTACGAGCAGTACTTC. Translation: CASSSGQSSYEQYF. Based on the CDR3 plus reference TRBV7-9 and TRBJ2-7, the full variable domain is DTGVSQNPRHKITKRGQNVTFRCDPISEHNRLYWYRQTLGQGPEFLTYFQNEAQLEKSRLLSDRFSAERPKGSFSTLEIQRTEQGDSAMYLCASSSGQSSYEQYFGPGTRLTVT.

The CDR3 bases are TGTGCCAGCAGCTTAGCGGGGGACACCTACGAGCAGTACTTC. Translated: CASSLAGDTYEQYF. This chain uses TRBV7-2 with TRBJ2-7, with D maybe TRBD1 (6 bases). This CDR3 comprises 14 residues. Germline-derived CDR1 and CDR2 are SGHTA and FQGNSA. Trimming stripped 0 bases from V and 2 bases from J, with 8 bases between.

The chain carries TRBV4-3 and TRBJ1-2; D call uncertain. V lost 0 bases, J lost 4 bases, and 9 bases lay in between. Germline-derived CDR1 and CDR2 are LGHNA and YSLEER. The CDR3 is 14 residues long. The CDR3 reads CASSQEAWSYGYTF. The DNA of the CDR3 is TGCGCCAGCAGCCAAGAGGCATGGTCCTATGGCTACACCTTC.

J is TRBJ2-3 and V is TRBV9; D perhaps matches TRBD2 (7 bases). Trimming removed 0 bases at V and 3 bases at J, with 14 bases between. CDR1 is SGDLS and CDR2 is YYNGEE in the germline V gene. CDR3 length: 16 residues. CDR3 nucleotide sequence: TGTGCCAGCAGCGTAGAAGGCGGGGGCGGAACAGATACGCAGTATTTT. Protein product: CASSVEGGGGTDTQYF.

In its sample, this clone was seen once. The V call is TRBV4-1, the J call TRBJ2-6; 8 bases fit TRBD2. This CDR3 is built from 19 residues. V gave up 3 bases and J gave up 0 bases; unmatched junction bases: 10. The germline CDR1 and CDR2 sequences are MGHRA and YSYEKL. The CDR3 region is CASSHPAGDLSSGANVLTF. The CDR3 DNA is TGCGCCAGCAGCCATCCAGCGGGGGACCTTAGCTCTGGGGCCAACGTCCTGACTTTC.

This clone was detected only once. V and J are TRBV6-6 and TRBJ2-1; TRBD1 is a possible D gene (6 bases). Trimming cost V 6 bases and J 4 bases, with 13 bases left between them. Germline-derived CDR1 and CDR2 are MNHNY and SVGAGI (reference sequence). The CDR3 spans 14 residues. The CDR3 loop reads CASSSDRTYNEQFF. The CDR3 bases are TGTGCCAGCAGCTCCGACAGGACATACAATGAGCAGTTCTTC.

This chain links TRBV5-6 with TRBJ2-3; 11 bases align to TRBD2. V shed 2 bases and J 2 bases; nucleotides not matched to a gene: 4. The CDR3 covers 16 residues. CDR1 is SGHDT, CDR2 YYEEEE, per germline. CDR3 region: CASSLLAGASTDTQYF. The CDR3 nucleotides read TGTGCCAGCAGCTTACTAGCGGGGGCCTCCACAGATACGCAGTATTTT.

The J gene is TRBJ2-2, the V gene TRBV7-8, with 8 bases aligning to TRBD1. Trimming at V came to 1 base and at J to 4 bases, leaving 2 bases not matched to a gene. The germline V gene has CDR1 SGHVS and CDR2 FQNEAQ. The CDR3 covers 15 residues. The CDR3: CASSLETGATGELFF. Here the CDR3 DNA reads TGTGCCAGCAGCTTAGAGACAGGGGCCACCGGGGAGCTGTTTTTT.